This TCR beta chain emerged from a study of naive and memory T cell subsets. CDR3 length: 14 residues. Trimming removed 11 bases at V and 5 bases at J, with 19 bases between. The germline V gene encodes CDR1 MNHNS and CDR2 SASEGT. Many counts were recorded for this clonotype. Two oligonucleotides, mixed equimolar, formed the beta constant-region primer covering TRBC1 and TRBC2. Via MiXCR, TCRdb re-called the UMI-ligation and nested PCR reads, giving one row per CDR3 protein. The sample has 25,000 to 30,000 distinct CDR3 sequences; roughly 10% are singletons. The sequenced sample was effector memory CD4+ T cells from blood. Subset indicated: effector memory, CD45RA- CD27-. The gene calls are TRBV6-1 and TRBJ2-1; D is tentatively TRBD1 or TRBD2 (5 bases each). This receptor was taken from a human donor in good health. CDR3 protein: CAVVARGGDNEQFF. CDR3 in DNA: TGTGCCGTGGTCGCCCGGGGCGGTGACAATGAGCAGTTCTTC.